Here is one TCR beta chain with its context. This entry belongs to a study of blood T cell repertoires in COVID-19. The wider study: The United States, Italy and Spain were the sources of the acute and convalescent COVID-19 samples. Nucleic acid was either cDNA or gDNA, and it came from T cells, B-cell-depleted T cells, or PBMCs.

The CDR3 length is 16 residues. Germline V gene data show CDR1 as SGHVS and CDR2 as FNYEAQ. Between the trimmed V and J ends, which lost 3 bases and 0 bases, there was a span of 12 bases. Original processing methods: Researchers report that nucleated cell counts were estimated from reference gene primer amplification. TCRdb's table, derived via immunoSEQ multiplex PCR, lists solely in-frame clones and lacks some. The V and J calls and the clone size are those of that table, but D and trimming were determined from the DNA. The data hold around 130,000 clones, with about 89% observed a single time. The chain employs TRBV7-6 and TRBJ1-3, with D perhaps TRBD1 (5 bases). The sample consisted of peripheral blood. The origin of this receptor is a man aged 50-60 years with active or convalescent COVID-19. The CDR3 nucleotides read TGTGCCAGCAGCTTGGGCGGCAGGGCCTCTGGAAACACCATATATTTT. Residues: CASSLGGRASGNTIYF.